These 4 T cell receptor beta chains share one sample of origin, sequenced in a study of cytomegalovirus exposure and HLA in healthy donors. The PCR made use of 60 Vbeta and 13 Jbeta primers. Only in-frame clones appear in the TCRdb table, and some are missing; sequencing was by immunoSEQ multiplex PCR. The profile shows roughly 120,000 clones, about three quarters of them singletons. The sample comprised PBMCs. The receptors stem from a woman aged 30 to 39 in good health and CMV-seropositive.

The V and J genes are TRBV15 and TRBJ2-7, with D perhaps matching TRBD1 (6 bases). CDR3 length: 15 residues. CDR1 is LNHNV and CDR2 is YYDKDF in the germline V gene (reference sequence). Deletions cut 4 bases from V and 7 bases from J, with 20 bases between. Here the CDR3 reads CATSKTPGQGLEQYF. The DNA of the CDR3 is TGTGCCACCAGCAAGACCCCGGGACAAGGATTAGAGCAGTACTTC.

This clone has just a few counts. The chain employs TRBV19 and TRBJ1-1; 8 positions match TRBD1. Trimming cost V 6 bases and J 4 bases; bases outside gene matches: 7. The length of the CDR3 is 14 residues. CDR1 LNHDA and CDR2 SQIVND come from the germline V gene (reference sequence). CDR3 protein: CASRIQGASTEAFF. CDR3 in DNA: TGTGCCAGTAGAATTCAGGGGGCGAGCACTGAAGCTTTCTTT.

This clone was detected once. The rearrangement links TRBV11-3 to TRBJ2-1, with TRBD1 matching 10 bases. This CDR3 has 13 residues. The J segment lost 5 bases and the V segment lost 9 bases, leaving 4 bases of the junction unmatched. Germline values: CDR1 SGHNT, CDR2 YENEEA. CDR3 amino acids: CASGDRGHNEQFF. The CDR3 DNA follows: TGTGCCAGTGGGGACAGGGGCCACAATGAGCAGTTCTTC.

CDR3 DNA: TGCGCCAGCAGCCAAGGGAATGTCGTGAGGAAAAACACCGGGGAGCTGTTTTTT. Residues: CASSQGNVVRKNTGELFF. The chain joins TRBV4-1 to TRBJ2-2; D gene uncertain. Germline V gene sequence: CDR1 MGHRA, CDR2 YSYEKL. CDR3 length: 18 amino acids. V lost 1 base to trimming and J lost 2 bases, with 17 bases between them.